This T cell receptor (beta chain) is drawn from a study of T cell changes during pregnancy in multiple sclerosis. Germline V gene lookup returns CDR1 SGHKS and CDR2 YYEKEE (reference sequence). The CDR3 consists of 16 residues. V lost 0 bases and J 5 bases, leaving 16 bases between the germline ends. Using immunoSEQ multiplex PCR, the repertoire was profiled, and TCRdb retains in-frame clones only, with some absent. The sample includes approximately 65,000 clones, around 91% of them seen just once. J is TRBJ2-3 and V is TRBV5-5, with a tentative D call TRBD2 (6 bases). Material: peripheral blood, obtained in the third trimester of pregnancy. The clonotype originates from a female donor in good health, enrolled as a control in a pregnancy study. The CDR3 is CASSLAWRLGGDTQYF. CDR3 coding DNA: TGTGCCAGCAGCTTGGCCTGGAGACTAGGAGGAGATACGCAGTATTTT. The full variable domain, its missing parts supplied by reference TRBV5-5 and TRBJ2-3, is DAGVTQSPTHLIKTRGQQVTLRCSPISGHKSVSWYQQVLGQGPQFIFQYYEKEERGRGNFPDRFSARQFPNYSSELNVNALLLGDSALYLCASSLAWRLGGDTQYFGPGTRLTVL.